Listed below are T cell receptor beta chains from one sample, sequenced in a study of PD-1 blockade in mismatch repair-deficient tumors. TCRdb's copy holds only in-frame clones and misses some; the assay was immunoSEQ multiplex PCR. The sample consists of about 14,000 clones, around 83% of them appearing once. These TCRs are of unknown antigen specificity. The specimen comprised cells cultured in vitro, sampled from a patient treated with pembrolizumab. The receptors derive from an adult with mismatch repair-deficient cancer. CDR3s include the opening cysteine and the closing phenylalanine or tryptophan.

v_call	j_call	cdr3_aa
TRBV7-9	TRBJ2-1	CASAGPFGEQFF
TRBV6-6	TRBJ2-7	CASIFSIAGVGYEQYF
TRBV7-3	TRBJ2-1	CASSLGLVTLGEQFF
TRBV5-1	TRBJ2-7	CASSLSLAGESEQYF
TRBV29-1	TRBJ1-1	CSVVTVSTEAFF
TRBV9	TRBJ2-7	CASSVAQGDYEQYF
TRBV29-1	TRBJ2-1	CSVERTSSYNEQFF
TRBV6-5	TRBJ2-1	CASSRDGREQFF
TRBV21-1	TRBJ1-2	CASSKGGGLSGYTF
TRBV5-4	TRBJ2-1	CASSLADWAYNEQFF
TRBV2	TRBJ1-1	CASSERGQYTEAFF
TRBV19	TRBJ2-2	CASSIREGSGELFF
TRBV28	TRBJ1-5	CASSSPPGRGQGNQPQHF
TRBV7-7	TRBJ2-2	CASSLGTLNTGELFF
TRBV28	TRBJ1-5	CASQGSNQPQHF
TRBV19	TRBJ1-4	CASMEGTNEKLFF
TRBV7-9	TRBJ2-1	CASSYGTSVVNEQFF
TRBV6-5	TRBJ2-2	CASSQGNTGELFF
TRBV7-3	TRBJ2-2	CASGKQGAIGGELFF
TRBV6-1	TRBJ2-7	CASGPQNYGSYEQYF
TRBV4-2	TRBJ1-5	CASSQDIGGTQPQHF
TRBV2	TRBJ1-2	CASSLDRAYYGYTF
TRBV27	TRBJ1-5	CASSLWGGMGNQPQHF
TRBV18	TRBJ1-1	CASSPGTGLNTEAFF
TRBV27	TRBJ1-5	CASSLSRTGGNQPQHF
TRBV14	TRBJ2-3	CASSQASYTQYF
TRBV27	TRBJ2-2	CASSSPGHNTGELFF
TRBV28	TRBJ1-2	CASSLIRTGSYGYTF
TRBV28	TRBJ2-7	CASSDLDEQYF
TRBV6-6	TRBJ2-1	CASDSFSYNEQFF
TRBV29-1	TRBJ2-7	CSVGPGTYEQYF
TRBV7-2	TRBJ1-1	CASSFGTPTEAFF
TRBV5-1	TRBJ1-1	CASNLAARNGDTEAFF
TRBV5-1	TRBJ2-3	CASSLQTEGLAGGTDTQYF
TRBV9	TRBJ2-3	CASSAGQGPPDTQYF
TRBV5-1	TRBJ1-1	CASVGQGNTEAFF
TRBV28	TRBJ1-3	CASSPPGQLSGNTIYF
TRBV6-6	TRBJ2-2	CASSYRGTGELFF
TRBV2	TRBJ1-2	CASSEAQGLHGYTF
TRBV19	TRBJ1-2	CASRYGTGNLGYTF
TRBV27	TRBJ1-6	CASSRGISPLHF
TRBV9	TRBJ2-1	CASSGGLGGSYNEQFF
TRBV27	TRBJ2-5	CASSLSGETQYF
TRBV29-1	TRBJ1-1	CSVGGTVFTEAFF
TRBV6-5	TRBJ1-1	CASSYTGQLHTEAFF
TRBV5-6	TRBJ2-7	CASRKVGGRYEQYF
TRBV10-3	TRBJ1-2	CAISESPSDYGYTF
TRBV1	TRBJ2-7	CTSGVAGRFAYEQYF
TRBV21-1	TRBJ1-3	CASSKVFGQVEGGNTIYF
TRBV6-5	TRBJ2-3	CASSTYRGSADTQYF
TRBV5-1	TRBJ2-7	CASSFTLAGGSEQYF
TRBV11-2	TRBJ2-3	CASSLAPGRPTDTQYF
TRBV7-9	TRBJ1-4	CASSFGNEKLFF
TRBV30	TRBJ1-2	CAWGSGTGVSLNYGYTF
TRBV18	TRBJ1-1	CASSPREGYLWTEAFF
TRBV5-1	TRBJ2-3	CASSLEGTDTQYF
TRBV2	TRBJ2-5	CASSYQETQYF
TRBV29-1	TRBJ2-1	CSVEVRERVNEQFF